Listed below are T cell receptor beta chains from one sample, sequenced in a study of blood T cell repertoires in COVID-19. Clones were read by immunoSEQ multiplex PCR, and TCRdb kept only the in-frame ones, dropping some. The sample contains over 200,000 clones, about 93% of which appear only once. Source material: peripheral blood. Source of these receptors: a man aged 60 to 75 with COVID-19, enrolled during active disease. Each CDR3 is given with its conserved first and last residue. The D gene is left open where the match is weak. Clone size appears in some rows only: once, few, many, or a class for an expanded clone.

abundance: .; j_gene: TRBJ1-2; d_gene: .; v_gene: TRBV28; CDR3aa: CASARRYGGGYTF; CDR3nt: TGTGCCAGTGCGCGACGTTACGGCGGTGGCTACACCTTC
abundance: once; j_gene: TRBJ2-5; d_gene: TRBD2; v_gene: TRBV7-2; CDR3aa: CASTVAGRGETQYF; CDR3nt: TGTGCCAGCACCGTAGCGGGGAGGGGAGAGACCCAGTACTTC
abundance: .; j_gene: TRBJ2-1; d_gene: .; v_gene: TRBV30; CDR3aa: CAWTVNSNSREQFF; CDR3nt: TGTGCCTGGACCGTCAACTCCAACTCCCGTGAGCAGTTCTTC
abundance: .; j_gene: TRBJ2-7; d_gene: .; v_gene: TRBV28; CDR3aa: CASSSSVREQYF; CDR3nt: TGTGCCAGCAGTTCTAGCGTGAGGGAGCAGTACTTC
abundance: .; j_gene: TRBJ1-2; d_gene: .; v_gene: TRBV4-1; CDR3aa: CASSPPAGRNWNGYTF; CDR3nt: TGCGCCAGCAGCCCTCCGGCAGGGAGGAATTGGAATGGCTACACCTTC
abundance: .; j_gene: TRBJ1-4; d_gene: .; v_gene: TRBV27; CDR3aa: CASSSDSLLHNEKLFF; CDR3nt: TGTGCCAGCAGTTCGGACAGCCTTTTACATAATGAAAAACTGTTTTTT
abundance: .; j_gene: TRBJ1-1; d_gene: .; v_gene: TRBV5-6; CDR3aa: CASSRWDTLNTEAFF; CDR3nt: TGTGCCAGCAGCCGGTGGGACACCCTGAACACTGAAGCTTTCTTT
abundance: .; j_gene: TRBJ2-3; d_gene: TRBD2; v_gene: TRBV5-1; CDR3aa: CATRLAGDTDTQYF; CDR3nt: TGCGCCACCCGACTAGCGGGGGACACAGATACGCAGTATTTT
abundance: .; j_gene: TRBJ1-1; d_gene: TRBD1; v_gene: TRBV7-2; CDR3aa: CASSLRTGKAFF; CDR3nt: TGTGCCAGCAGCTTGAGGACAGGCAAAGCTTTCTTT
abundance: .; j_gene: TRBJ2-1; d_gene: TRBD2; v_gene: TRBV5-4; CDR3aa: CASSLAAGGLGNEQFF; CDR3nt: TGTGCCAGCAGCTTGGCAGCGGGAGGCCTGGGCAATGAGCAGTTCTTC
abundance: few; j_gene: TRBJ2-3; d_gene: .; v_gene: TRBV11-2; CDR3aa: CASSLEIAVGDTQYF; CDR3nt: TGTGCCAGCAGCTTGGAAATAGCGGTGGGAGATACGCAGTATTTT
abundance: .; j_gene: TRBJ1-5; d_gene: .; v_gene: TRBV7-2; CDR3aa: CASSQMTQNQPQHF; CDR3nt: TGTGCCAGCAGCCAAATGACACAAAATCAGCCCCAGCATTTT
abundance: .; j_gene: TRBJ1-2; d_gene: .; v_gene: TRBV5-1; CDR3aa: CASSLVGGQQNGYTF; CDR3nt: TGCGCCAGCAGCTTGGTGGGTGGACAGCAGAATGGCTACACCTTC
abundance: .; j_gene: TRBJ1-3; d_gene: .; v_gene: TRBV9; CDR3aa: CASSVDGSSGNTIYF; CDR3nt: TGTGCCAGCAGCGTAGACGGGAGCTCTGGAAACACCATATATTTT
abundance: .; j_gene: TRBJ2-7; d_gene: .; v_gene: TRBV9; CDR3aa: CASSTTPSGEQYF; CDR3nt: TGTGCCAGCAGCACGACACCGTCTGGGGAGCAGTACTTC
abundance: .; j_gene: TRBJ1-3; d_gene: .; v_gene: TRBV28; CDR3aa: CASSLAGAGNTIYF; CDR3nt: TGTGCCAGCAGTTTAGCAGGGGCAGGAAACACCATATATTTT
abundance: .; j_gene: TRBJ2-1; d_gene: TRBD2; v_gene: TRBV6-6; CDR3aa: CASRGLAGTYEQFF; CDR3nt: TGTGCCAGCAGAGGACTAGCGGGAACGTATGAGCAGTTCTTC
abundance: once; j_gene: TRBJ2-1; d_gene: TRBD2; v_gene: TRBV5-4; CDR3aa: CASRWGLDSYNEQFF; CDR3nt: TGTGCCAGCAGGTGGGGACTAGACTCCTACAATGAGCAGTTCTTC
abundance: .; j_gene: TRBJ1-2; d_gene: TRBD1; v_gene: TRBV19; CDR3aa: CASSSDRRYGYTF; CDR3nt: TGTGCCAGTAGTTCGGACAGGCGCTATGGCTACACCTTC
abundance: .; j_gene: TRBJ1-2; d_gene: .; v_gene: TRBV3-1/TRBV3-2; CDR3aa: CASSTGGRDYGYTF; CDR3nt: TGTGCCAGCAGCACCGGGGGTCGTGACTATGGCTACACCTTC
abundance: few; j_gene: TRBJ2-7; d_gene: .; v_gene: TRBV30; CDR3aa: CAWSRAHRTTYEQYF; CDR3nt: TGTGCCTGGAGTCGGGCTCACAGGACGACCTACGAGCAGTACTTC
abundance: .; j_gene: TRBJ1-4; d_gene: .; v_gene: TRBV2; CDR3aa: CASSAHRTNEKLFF; CDR3nt: TGTGCCAGCAGCGCACACCGAACGAATGAAAAACTGTTTTTT
abundance: .; j_gene: TRBJ1-4; d_gene: TRBD1; v_gene: TRBV15; CDR3aa: CATSRDFSGGEKLFF; CDR3nt: TGTGCCACCAGCAGAGATTTTTCAGGGGGCGAAAAACTGTTTTTT
abundance: .; j_gene: TRBJ2-1; d_gene: TRBD2; v_gene: TRBV5-1; CDR3aa: CASSSSGTSGPDEQFF; CDR3nt: TGCGCCAGCAGCTCCTCCGGGACTAGCGGGCCCGATGAGCAGTTCTTC
abundance: .; j_gene: TRBJ1-3; d_gene: TRBD1; v_gene: TRBV9; CDR3aa: CASSVGNVDRAENTIYF; CDR3nt: TGTGCCAGCAGCGTGGGGAATGTAGACAGGGCCGAAAACACCATATATTTT
abundance: .; j_gene: TRBJ1-1; d_gene: TRBD1; v_gene: TRBV7-2; CDR3aa: CASSLLGQGFAEAFF; CDR3nt: TGTGCCAGCAGCTTACTGGGACAGGGCTTCGCTGAAGCTTTCTTT
abundance: once; j_gene: TRBJ2-3; d_gene: .; v_gene: TRBV6-5; CDR3aa: CASSYSGTSTDTQYF; CDR3nt: TGTGCCAGCAGTTACTCGGGGACTAGCACAGATACGCAGTATTTT
abundance: once; j_gene: TRBJ2-1; d_gene: .; v_gene: TRBV2; CDR3aa: CASSEGELKEQFF; CDR3nt: TGTGCCAGCAGTGAGGGCGAATTAAAGGAGCAGTTCTTC
abundance: once; j_gene: TRBJ2-3; d_gene: .; v_gene: TRBV4-3; CDR3aa: CASSQDRTDTQYF; CDR3nt: TGCGCCAGCAGCCAAGATCGGACAGATACGCAGTATTTT
abundance: .; j_gene: TRBJ1-1; d_gene: .; v_gene: TRBV15; CDR3aa: CATSRDTNTEAFF; CDR3nt: TGTGCCACCAGCAGAGACACAAACACTGAAGCTTTCTTT
abundance: .; j_gene: TRBJ1-3; d_gene: .; v_gene: TRBV25-1; CDR3aa: CASSEFSISGNTIYF; CDR3nt: TGTGCCAGCAGTGAATTCAGTATCTCTGGAAACACCATATATTTT
abundance: .; j_gene: TRBJ1-2; d_gene: .; v_gene: TRBV5-6; CDR3aa: CASSLPTGGANYGYTF; CDR3nt: TGTGCCAGCAGCTTGCCCACAGGTGGGGCTAACTATGGCTACACCTTC
abundance: few; j_gene: TRBJ2-2; d_gene: .; v_gene: TRBV19; CDR3aa: CASNFGRGGGELFF; CDR3nt: TGTGCCAGTAATTTCGGGCGGGGAGGCGGGGAGCTGTTTTTT
abundance: once; j_gene: TRBJ1-6; d_gene: TRBD1; v_gene: TRBV6-5; CDR3aa: CATWDRINSPLHF; CDR3nt: TGTGCCACTTGGGACAGGATAAATTCACCCCTCCACTTT
abundance: .; j_gene: TRBJ1-2; d_gene: TRBD1; v_gene: TRBV30; CDR3aa: CAERQGPNYGYTF; CDR3nt: TGTGCCGAAAGACAGGGGCCCAACTATGGCTACACCTTC
abundance: .; j_gene: TRBJ2-7; d_gene: .; v_gene: TRBV3-1/TRBV3-2; CDR3aa: CASSQVGGEQYF; CDR3nt: TGTGCCAGCAGCCAAGTAGGGGGCGAGCAGTACTTC
abundance: .; j_gene: TRBJ2-1; d_gene: .; v_gene: TRBV3-1/TRBV3-2; CDR3aa: CASSQGPASGNEQFF; CDR3nt: TGTGCCAGCAGCCAAGGTCCCGCGAGTGGCAATGAGCAGTTCTTC
abundance: .; j_gene: TRBJ2-1; d_gene: TRBD2; v_gene: TRBV4-1; CDR3aa: CASSQDRGVYNEQFF; CDR3nt: TGCGCCAGCAGCCAAGATCGGGGGGTTTACAATGAGCAGTTCTTC
abundance: .; j_gene: TRBJ1-5; d_gene: TRBD1; v_gene: TRBV27; CDR3aa: CASTSGTGSNQPQHF; CDR3nt: TGTGCCAGCACCTCCGGGACAGGGTCGAATCAGCCCCAGCATTTT
abundance: .; j_gene: TRBJ1-4; d_gene: TRBD1; v_gene: TRBV25-1; CDR3aa: CASSPGTGTKRANEKLFF; CDR3nt: TGTGCCAGCAGTCCCGGGACAGGGACAAAGCGGGCTAATGAAAAACTGTTTTTT
abundance: .; j_gene: TRBJ2-2; d_gene: .; v_gene: TRBV5-5; CDR3aa: CASSSTQSPTGELFF; CDR3nt: TGTGCCAGCAGCTCAACACAGAGTCCCACCGGGGAGCTGTTTTTT
abundance: .; j_gene: TRBJ2-1; d_gene: .; v_gene: TRBV24-1; CDR3aa: CATSDSLAPLHYEQFF; CDR3nt: TGTGCCACCAGTGATTCTCTGGCGCCACTACACTATGAGCAGTTCTTC
abundance: .; j_gene: TRBJ2-1; d_gene: .; v_gene: TRBV29-1; CDR3aa: CSVRQGKGNEQFF; CDR3nt: TGCAGCGTACGTCAGGGGAAGGGGAATGAGCAGTTCTTC
abundance: .; j_gene: TRBJ2-7; d_gene: TRBD2; v_gene: TRBV9; CDR3aa: CASSVGPGLAQYEQYF; CDR3nt: TGTGCCAGCAGCGTAGGTCCGGGACTAGCACAATACGAGCAGTACTTC
abundance: .; j_gene: TRBJ2-3; d_gene: TRBD2; v_gene: TRBV14; CDR3aa: CASSQVSSGQDTQYF; CDR3nt: TGTGCCAGCAGCCAAGTATCTAGCGGGCAAGATACGCAGTATTTT
abundance: .; j_gene: TRBJ1-6; d_gene: .; v_gene: TRBV7-8; CDR3aa: CASSLGSSYNSPLHF; CDR3nt: TGTGCCAGCAGCTTAGGGAGCTCCTATAATTCACCCCTCCACTTT
abundance: .; j_gene: TRBJ1-4; d_gene: .; v_gene: TRBV30; CDR3aa: CAWSVMGGTEKLFF; CDR3nt: TGTGCCTGGAGTGTAATGGGAGGTACTGAAAAACTGTTTTTT
abundance: .; j_gene: TRBJ2-5; d_gene: .; v_gene: TRBV4-2; CDR3aa: CASSQDMVSGTQYF; CDR3nt: TGTGCCAGCAGCCAAGATATGGTCTCGGGGACCCAGTACTTC
abundance: .; j_gene: TRBJ1-5; d_gene: .; v_gene: TRBV19; CDR3aa: CASSMEYQPQHF; CDR3nt: TGTGCCAGTAGTATGGAGTATCAGCCCCAGCATTTT
abundance: .; j_gene: TRBJ1-5; d_gene: .; v_gene: TRBV30; CDR3aa: CAWSVGGGSNQPQHF; CDR3nt: TGTGCCTGGAGTGTAGGGGGTGGGAGCAATCAGCCCCAGCATTTT
abundance: once; j_gene: TRBJ2-7; d_gene: TRBD2; v_gene: TRBV5-4; CDR3aa: CASSPGTSGPYEQYF; CDR3nt: TGTGCCAGCAGCCCAGGTACTAGCGGCCCCTACGAGCAGTACTTC